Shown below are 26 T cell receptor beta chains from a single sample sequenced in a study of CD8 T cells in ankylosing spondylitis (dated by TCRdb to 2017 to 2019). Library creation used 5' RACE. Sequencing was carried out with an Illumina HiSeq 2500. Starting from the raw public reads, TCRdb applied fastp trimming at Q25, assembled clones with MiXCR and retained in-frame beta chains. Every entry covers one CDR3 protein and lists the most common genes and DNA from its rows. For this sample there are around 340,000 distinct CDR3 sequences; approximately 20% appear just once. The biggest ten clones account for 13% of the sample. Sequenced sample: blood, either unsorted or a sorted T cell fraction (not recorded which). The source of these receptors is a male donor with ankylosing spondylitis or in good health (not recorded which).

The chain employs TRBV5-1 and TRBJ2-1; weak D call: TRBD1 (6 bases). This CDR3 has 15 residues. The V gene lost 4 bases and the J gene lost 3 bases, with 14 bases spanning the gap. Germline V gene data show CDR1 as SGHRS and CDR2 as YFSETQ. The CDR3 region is CASSGEGDNYNEQFF. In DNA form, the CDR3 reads TGCGCCAGCAGCGGGGAAGGGGACAACTACAATGAGCAGTTCTTC.

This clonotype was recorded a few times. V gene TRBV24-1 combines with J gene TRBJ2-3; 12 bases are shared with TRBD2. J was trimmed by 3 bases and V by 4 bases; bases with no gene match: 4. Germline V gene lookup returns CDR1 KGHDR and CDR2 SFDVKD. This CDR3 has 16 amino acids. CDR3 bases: TGTGCCACCAGTGAACGACTAGCGGGGGTGACAGATACGCAGTATTTT. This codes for CATSERLAGVTDTQYF.

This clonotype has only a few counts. The CDR3 DNA reads TGTGCCACCAGCACCTACAATGAGCAGTTCTTC. It is translated as CATSTYNEQFF. The chain carries TRBV24-1 and TRBJ2-1; D uncertain. Trimming took 7 bases from V and 2 from J, leaving 2 bases between them. The germline V gene has CDR1 KGHDR and CDR2 SFDVKD. The CDR3 covers 11 residues.

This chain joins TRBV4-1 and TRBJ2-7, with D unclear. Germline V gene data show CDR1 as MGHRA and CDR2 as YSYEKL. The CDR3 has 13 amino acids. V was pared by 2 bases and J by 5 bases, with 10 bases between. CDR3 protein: CASSQPAGDEQYF. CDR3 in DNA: TGCGCCAGCAGCCAACCAGCCGGCGACGAGCAGTACTTC.

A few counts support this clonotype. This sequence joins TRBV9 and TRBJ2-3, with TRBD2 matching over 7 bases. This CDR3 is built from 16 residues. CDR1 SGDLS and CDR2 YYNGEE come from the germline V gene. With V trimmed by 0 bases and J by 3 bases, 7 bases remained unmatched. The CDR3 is CASSVGWRGGTDTQYF. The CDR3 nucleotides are TGTGCCAGCAGCGTAGGATGGCGCGGGGGAACAGATACGCAGTATTTT.

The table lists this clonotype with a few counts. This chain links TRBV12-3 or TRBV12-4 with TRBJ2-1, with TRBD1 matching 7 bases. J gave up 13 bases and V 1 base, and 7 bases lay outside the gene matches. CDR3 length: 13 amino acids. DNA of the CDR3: TGTGCCAGCAGTTTAGTGGCTAGGGGGCTTCAGTTCTTC. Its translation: CASSLVARGLQFF.

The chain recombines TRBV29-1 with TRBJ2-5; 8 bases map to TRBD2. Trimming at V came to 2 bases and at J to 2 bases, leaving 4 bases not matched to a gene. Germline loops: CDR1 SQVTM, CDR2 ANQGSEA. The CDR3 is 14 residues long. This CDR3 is CSVEIAGFQETQYF. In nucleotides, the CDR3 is TGCAGCGTTGAAATAGCGGGGTTTCAAGAGACCCAGTACTTC.

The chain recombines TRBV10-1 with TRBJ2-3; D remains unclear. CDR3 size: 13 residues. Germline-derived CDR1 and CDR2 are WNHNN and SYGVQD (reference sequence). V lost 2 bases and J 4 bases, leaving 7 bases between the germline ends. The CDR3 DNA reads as TGCGCCAGCAGTGAGACCGAAGCAGATACGCAGTATTTT. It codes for CASSETEADTQYF.

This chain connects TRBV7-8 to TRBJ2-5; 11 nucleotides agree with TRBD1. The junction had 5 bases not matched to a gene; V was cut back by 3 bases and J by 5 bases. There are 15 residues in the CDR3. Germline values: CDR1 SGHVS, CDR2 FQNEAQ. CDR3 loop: CASSFTGTGGETQYF. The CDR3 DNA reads TGTGCCAGCAGCTTCACCGGGACAGGGGGGGAGACCCAGTACTTC.

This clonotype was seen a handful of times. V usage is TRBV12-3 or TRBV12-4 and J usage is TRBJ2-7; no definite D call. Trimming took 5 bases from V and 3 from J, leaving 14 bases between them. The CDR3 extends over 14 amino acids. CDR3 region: CASSNNLQDYEQYF. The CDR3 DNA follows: TGTGCCAGCAGTAACAACCTACAAGACTACGAGCAGTACTTC.

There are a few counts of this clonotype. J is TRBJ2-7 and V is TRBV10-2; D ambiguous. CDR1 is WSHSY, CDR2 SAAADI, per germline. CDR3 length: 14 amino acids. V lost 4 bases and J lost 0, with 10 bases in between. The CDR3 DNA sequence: TGCGCCAGCAGTGGGCTGGGAAGCTCCTACGAGCAGTACTTC. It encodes CASSGLGSSYEQYF.

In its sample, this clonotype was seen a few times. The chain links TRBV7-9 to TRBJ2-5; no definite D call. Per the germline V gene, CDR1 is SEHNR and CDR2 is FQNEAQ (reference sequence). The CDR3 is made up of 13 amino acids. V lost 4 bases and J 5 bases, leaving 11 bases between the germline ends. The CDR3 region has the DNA TGTGCCAGCAGCTCTACGGGCCGGGAGACCCAGTACTTC. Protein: CASSSTGRETQYF.

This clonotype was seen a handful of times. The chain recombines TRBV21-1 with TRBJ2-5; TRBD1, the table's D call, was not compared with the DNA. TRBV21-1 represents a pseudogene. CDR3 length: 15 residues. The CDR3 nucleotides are TGTGCCAGCAGCAATCAGGGTTGGGATTGGGAGACCCAGTACTTC. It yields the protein CASSNQGWDWETQYF.

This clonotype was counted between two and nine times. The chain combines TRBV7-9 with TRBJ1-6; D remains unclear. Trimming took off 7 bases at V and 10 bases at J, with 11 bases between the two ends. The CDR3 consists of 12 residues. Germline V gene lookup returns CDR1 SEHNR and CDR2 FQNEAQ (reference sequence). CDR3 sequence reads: CASMDGESPLHF. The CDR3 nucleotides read TGTGCCAGCATGGACGGAGAGTCACCCCTCCACTTT.

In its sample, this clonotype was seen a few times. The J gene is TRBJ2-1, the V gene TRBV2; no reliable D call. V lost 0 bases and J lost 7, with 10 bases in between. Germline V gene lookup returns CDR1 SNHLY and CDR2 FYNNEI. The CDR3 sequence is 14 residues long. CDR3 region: CASSEAGAANEQFF. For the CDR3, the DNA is TGTGCCAGCAGTGAAGCGGGTGCGGCGAATGAGCAGTTCTTC.

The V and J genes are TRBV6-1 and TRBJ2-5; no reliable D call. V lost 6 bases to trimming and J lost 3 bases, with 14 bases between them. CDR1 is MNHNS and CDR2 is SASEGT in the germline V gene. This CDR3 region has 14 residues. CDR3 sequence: CASSTTSSEETQYF. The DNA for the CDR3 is TGTGCCAGCAGCACAACATCGTCGGAAGAGACCCAGTACTTC.

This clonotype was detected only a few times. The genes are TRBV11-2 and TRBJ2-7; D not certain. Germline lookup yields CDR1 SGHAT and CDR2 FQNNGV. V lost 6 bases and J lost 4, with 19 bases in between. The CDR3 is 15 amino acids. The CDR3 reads CASSQTPSETYEQYF. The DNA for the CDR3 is TGTGCCAGCAGTCAAACACCCAGCGAGACTTACGAGCAGTACTTC.

The CDR3 sequence is CASSHHRGEQYF. In DNA, the CDR3 is TGCGCCAGCAGCCACCACAGGGGCGAGCAGTACTTC. The chain combines TRBV4-1 with TRBJ2-7, with 7 bases identical to TRBD1. CDR1 and CDR2 (germline): MGHRA, YSYEKL. Trimming took 3 bases from V and 6 from J; bases not matched to a gene: 2. There are 12 residues in the CDR3.

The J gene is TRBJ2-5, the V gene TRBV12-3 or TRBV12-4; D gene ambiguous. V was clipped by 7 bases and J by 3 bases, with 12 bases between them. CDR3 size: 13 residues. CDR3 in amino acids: CASTLVTEETQYF. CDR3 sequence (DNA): TGTGCCAGCACCTTGGTAACAGAAGAGACCCAGTACTTC.

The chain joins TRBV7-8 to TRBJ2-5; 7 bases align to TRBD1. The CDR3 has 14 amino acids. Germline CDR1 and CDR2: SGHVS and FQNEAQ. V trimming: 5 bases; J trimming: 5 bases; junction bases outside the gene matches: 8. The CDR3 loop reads CASSTTGQGETQYF. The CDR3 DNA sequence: TGTGCCAGCAGCACGACAGGGCAAGGGGAGACCCAGTACTTC. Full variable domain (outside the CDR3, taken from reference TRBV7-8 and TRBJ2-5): GAGVSQSPRYKVAKRGQDVALRCDPISGHVSLFWYQQALGQGPEFLTYFQNEAQLDKSGLPSDRFFAERPEGSVSTLKIQRTQQEDSAVYLCASSTTGQGETQYFGPGTRLLVL.

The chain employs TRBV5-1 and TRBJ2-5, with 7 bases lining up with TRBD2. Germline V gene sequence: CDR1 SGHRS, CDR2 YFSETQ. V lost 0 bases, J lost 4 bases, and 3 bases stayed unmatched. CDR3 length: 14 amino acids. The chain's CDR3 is CASSLDGLGETQYF. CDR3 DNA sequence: TGCGCCAGCAGCTTGGACGGACTAGGAGAGACCCAGTACTTC.

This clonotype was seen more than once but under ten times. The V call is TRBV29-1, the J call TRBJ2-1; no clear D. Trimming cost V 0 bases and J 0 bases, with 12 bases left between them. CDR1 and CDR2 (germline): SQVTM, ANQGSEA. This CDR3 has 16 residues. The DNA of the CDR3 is TGCAGCGTTGAAGAATTCAGGATAAACTCCTACAATGAGCAGTTCTTC. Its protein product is CSVEEFRINSYNEQFF.

CDR3: CASSFWTSGGASTGELFF. CDR3 sequence (DNA): TGCGCCAGCAGCTTTTGGACTAGCGGGGGGGCGTCCACCGGGGAGCTGTTTTTT. V and J are TRBV4-1 and TRBJ2-2, with 15 bases fitting TRBD2. Germline CDR1 MGHRA, CDR2 YSYEKL. The CDR3 contains 18 residues. The junction had 8 bases not matched to a gene; V was cut back by 5 bases and J by 4 bases.

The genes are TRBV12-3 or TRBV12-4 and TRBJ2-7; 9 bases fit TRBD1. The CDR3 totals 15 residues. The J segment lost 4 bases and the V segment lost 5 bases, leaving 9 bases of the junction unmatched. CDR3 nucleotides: TGTGCCAGCAGTCAAGCGGGACAGGGATTTTACGAGCAGTACTTC. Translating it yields CASSQAGQGFYEQYF.

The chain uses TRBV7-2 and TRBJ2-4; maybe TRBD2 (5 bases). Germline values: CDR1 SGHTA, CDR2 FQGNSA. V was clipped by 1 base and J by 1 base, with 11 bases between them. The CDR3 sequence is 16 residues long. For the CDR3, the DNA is TGTGCCAGCAGCTTAGTTCGGGGTATGGCCAAAAACATTCAGTACTTC. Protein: CASSLVRGMAKNIQYF.

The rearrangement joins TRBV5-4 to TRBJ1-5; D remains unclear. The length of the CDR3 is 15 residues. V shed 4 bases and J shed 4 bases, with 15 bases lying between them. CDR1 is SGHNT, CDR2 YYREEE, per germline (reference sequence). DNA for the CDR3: TGTGCCAGCAGCCCTACACCCGACTTAAATCAGCCCCAGCATTTT. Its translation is CASSPTPDLNQPQHF.